What follows describes a single T cell receptor beta chain. Its antigen is not known. This entry is derived from a study of shared clonotypes between healthy human individuals. Sequencing was performed with immunoSEQ multiplex PCR; in TCRdb, only in-frame clones are kept and a portion is missing. This table holds some 2,100,000 clones, approximately 94% found once. Findings and caveats of the study: It was expected that sequencing depth would affect clonotype sharing among donors.

The sequencing input was naive CD4+ T cells sorted from blood. Subset indicated: CD45RA+ positively selected. The receptor comes from a man between 18 and 29 years old in good health.

The CDR3 protein is CTSRGQRQLGQPQHF. The CDR3 bases are TGCACCAGCAGAGGACAGAGGCAACTTGGACAGCCCCAGCATTTT. The rearrangement joins TRBV1 to TRBJ1-5; TRBD1, the table's D call, lacks a check against the DNA. TRBV1 is a recognized pseudogene. The CDR3 contains 15 residues.